One sample yielded the 10 T cell receptor beta chains listed below, sequenced in a study of blood T cell repertoires in COVID-19. Measured with immunoSEQ multiplex PCR; TCRdb has only the in-frame clones, and not every one. The sample lists approximately 250,000 clones, about 81% seen once, with around 3.9% in the top ten. Sequenced: PBMCs or T cells enriched from blood (not recorded which). The origin of the receptors is a man aged 25 to 45 with acute COVID-19.

The chain carries TRBV9 and TRBJ2-3, with TRBD1 as a possible D gene (5 bases). CDR1 and CDR2 (germline): SGDLS, YYNGEE. V lost 2 bases and J lost 2, with 12 bases in between. The CDR3 runs to 15 residues. This CDR3 reads CASSVQGFLTDTQYF. CDR3 nucleotides: TGTGCCAGCAGCGTTCAGGGTTTTCTCACAGATACGCAGTATTTT. The full variable domain, its missing parts supplied by reference TRBV9 and TRBJ2-3, is DSGVTQTPKHLITATGQRVTLRCSPRSGDLSVYWYQQSLDQGLQFLIQYYNGEERAKGNILERFSAQQFPDLHSELNLSSLELGDSALYFCASSVQGFLTDTQYFGPGTRLTVL.

This clone was seen a few times. This chain joins TRBV7-9 and TRBJ2-2; 8 bases match TRBD1. The CDR3 spans 19 residues. Trimming at V came to 4 bases and at J to 3 bases, leaving 16 bases not matched to a gene. The V gene's germline CDR1 is SEHNR and CDR2 FQNEAQ (reference sequence). CDR3 amino acids: CASSSPRGSVTGDTGELFF. The CDR3 DNA is TGTGCCAGCAGCTCACCCCGGGGGTCGGTGACAGGGGACACCGGGGAGCTGTTTTTT.

The chain employs TRBV7-9 and TRBJ1-1; possible D gene TRBD1, 6 bases. CDR3 length equals 13 residues. Deletions cut 2 bases from V and 7 bases from J, with 11 bases between. From germline, CDR1 is SEHNR and CDR2 FQNEAQ (reference sequence). CDR3 nucleotides: TGTGCCAGCAGCTTATCAGGGGTAGGTGAAGCTTTCTTT. This translates into CASSLSGVGEAFF.

V is TRBV6-4 and J is TRBJ1-6, with D uncertain. Deletions cut 2 bases from V and 9 bases from J, with 14 bases between. Per the germline V gene, CDR1 is MRHNA and CDR2 is SNTAGT. CDR3 length: 15 amino acids. CDR3 nucleotides: TGTGCCAGCAGTGACGGTATACCAGCGTCTTCACCCCTCCACTTT. Amino acids: CASSDGIPASSPLHF.

The chain couples TRBV5-1 to TRBJ2-3; 13 nucleotides align to TRBD2. CDR3 length: 16 residues. Germline CDR1 reads SGHRS; CDR2 reads YFSETQ. With V trimmed by 5 bases and J by 1 base, 4 bases remained unmatched. Here the CDR3 reads CASRGGLAGRTDTQYF. CDR3 in DNA: TGCGCCAGCAGAGGGGGACTAGCGGGGCGCACAGATACGCAGTATTTT.

The chain carries TRBV24-1 and TRBJ2-3; perhaps TRBD1 as D (6 bases). The ends were cut back, 4 bases at V and 3 bases at J, with 16 bases in the middle. The CDR3 extends over 16 amino acids. Per germline, CDR1 KGHDR and CDR2 SFDVKD. The CDR3 protein is CATSDPLLGATDTQYF. The CDR3, as DNA: TGTGCCACCAGTGACCCCCTTCTGGGGGCTACAGATACGCAGTATTTT.

The chain joins TRBV5-6 to TRBJ2-5; perhaps TRBD1 as D (5 bases). This CDR3 comprises 13 residues. The germline V gene encodes CDR1 SGHDT and CDR2 YYEEEE. The V end lost 2 bases, the J end lost 5 bases, and 10 bases lay between the germline ends. CDR3 sequence: CASSLGVRETQYF. CDR3 DNA sequence: TGTGCCAGCAGCTTAGGGGTCCGGGAGACCCAGTACTTC.

In the case of this clone: Germline and junction disagree at one end, which may indicate a read error. The chain has TRBV5-1 and TRBJ2-5; TRBD2 agrees at 7 bases. Germline CDR1 and CDR2: SGHRS and YFSETQ. This CDR3 is 14 amino acids long. CDR3: CASSSGTTQETQYF. DNA of the CDR3: TGTGCCAGCAGCTCCGGGACTACCCAAGAGACCCAGTACTTC.

V gene TRBV6-2 or TRBV6-3 combines with J gene TRBJ1-5; 7 nucleotides align to TRBD1. Germline-derived CDR1 and CDR2 are MNHEY and SVGEGT. CDR3 length: 14 amino acids. Trimming removed 0 bases from V and 6 bases from J; junction bases left unmatched: 2. CDR3 sequence reads: CASSYSTGSQPQHF. CDR3 sequence (DNA): TGTGCCAGCAGTTACTCGACAGGGTCTCAGCCCCAGCATTTT.

The CDR3, as DNA: TGTGCCAGCAGCCCCGTCGGGAATTTTAATGAAAAACTGTTTTTT. This translates into CASSPVGNFNEKLFF. The chain couples TRBV7-9 to TRBJ1-4; no clear D gene. The CDR3 consists of 15 residues. The germline V gene has CDR1 SEHNR and CDR2 FQNEAQ (reference sequence). V was pared by 5 bases and J by 4 bases, with 14 bases between.